The source of this TCR beta chain is a study of T cell repertoires in cytomegalovirus infection. Overall study context: Public TCR beta signatures provided an indication of both CMV infection and a matching HLA type. Regarding the study as a whole: It was HLA-C-restricted CMV-specific TCR beta clonotypes that dominated the response ex vivo. Cumulative public TCR beta family frequency identified CMV carriers with the relevant HLA.

Germline CDR1 and CDR2: SNHLY and FYNNEI. This CDR3 has 12 residues. Deletions cut 5 bases from V and 3 bases from J, with 7 bases between. TCRdb reprocessed the reads via MiXCR and lists one record per CDR3 protein. The sample comprises about half a million distinct CDR3 sequences, roughly 46% of which are singletons, and 40% to 50% rests with the top ten. About this clonotype: Its cognate antigen is unknown.

The source is a human donor in good health (CMV status not recorded). Some clones in this sample may be carry-over from other donors' samples. The specimen was cultured PBMCs, collected from culture after CMV antigen stimulation. The rearrangement links TRBV2 to TRBJ1-1; D ambiguous. CDR3 nucleotide sequence: TGTGCCAGCAGTATGGAGTACACTGAAGCTTTCTTT. It is translated as CASSMEYTEAFF. Looking up the rest from reference TRBV2 and TRBJ1-1 gives the full variable domain: EPEVTQTPSHQVTQMGQEVILRCVPISNHLYFYWYRQILGQKVEFLVSFYNNEISEKSEIFDDQFSVERPDGSNFTLKIRSTKLEDSAMYFCASSMEYTEAFFGQGTRLTVV.